A selection of T cell receptor beta chains follows, all from one sample in a study of T cell responses to AZD1222 COVID-19 vaccine. Using immunoSEQ multiplex PCR, the repertoire was profiled, and TCRdb retains in-frame clones only, with some absent. Of some 150,000 clones listed, just over 90% were seen once; the top ten hold roughly 1.9%. The source material was peripheral blood, sampled on day 0 of AZD1222 vaccination. The origin of the receptors is an adult in good health. CDR3s include the opening cysteine and the closing phenylalanine or tryptophan. A D gene is named only where the DNA matches it firmly. Clone size appears in some rows only: once, few, many, or a class for an expanded clone.

- TRBJ2-7 TRBV7-2 TRBD1 CASSLGGPSYSYEQYF TGTGCCAGCAGCCTAGGGGGCCCGAGTTATAGTTACGAGCAGTACTTC
- TRBJ2-2 TRBV6-2/TRBV6-3 TRBD1 CASSYPGQGLSGELFF TGTGCCAGCAGTTATCCGGGACAGGGGTTGTCCGGGGAGCTGTTTTTT
- TRBJ2-2 TRBV15 TRBD2 CATSRGGAGGKPGELFF TGTGCCACCAGCAGAGGAGGGGCGGGAGGAAAGCCCGGGGAGCTGTTTTTT
- TRBJ1-5 TRBV11-2 TRBD1 CASSLGQGDQPQHF TGTGCCAGCAGCTTAGGGCAGGGGGATCAGCCCCAGCATTTT
- TRBJ2-1 TRBV5-1 - CASSLRMGSILYNEQFF TGCGCCAGCAGCTTGAGGATGGGGTCAATTCTCTACAATGAGCAGTTCTTC
- TRBJ1-5 TRBV6-2/TRBV6-3 TRBD1 CASSLRTGYQPQHF TGTGCCAGCAGTCTAAGGACAGGGTATCAGCCCCAGCATTTT
- TRBJ1-1 TRBV10-3 - CAISEVRERNTEAFF TGTGCCATCAGCGAAGTCAGGGAACGGAACACTGAAGCTTTCTTT
- TRBJ1-2 TRBV7-2 TRBD1 CASSSTGQAHGYTF TGTGCCAGCAGCTCAACGGGACAGGCCCATGGCTACACCTTC
- TRBJ2-3 TRBV27 - CASSAAQGATDTQYF TGTGCCAGCAGCGCCGCACAGGGTGCAACAGATACGCAGTATTTT
- TRBJ1-1 TRBV2 - CASSEGSWATEAFF TGTGCCAGCAGTGAGGGGAGTTGGGCCACTGAAGCTTTCTTT
once TRBJ2-1 TRBV27 - CASSFNYNEQFF TGTGCCAGCAGTTTTAATTACAATGAGCAGTTCTTC
- TRBJ1-5 TRBV2 - CASSVGSNQPQHF TGTGCCAGCAGTGTTGGTAGCAATCAGCCCCAGCATTTT
- TRBJ1-5 TRBV27 - CASSFRGRSNQPQHF TGTGCCAGCAGTTTCAGGGGTAGGAGCAATCAGCCCCAGCATTTT
- TRBJ2-7 TRBV4-3 - CASSQDRGLIGSEQYF TGCGCCAGCAGCCAAGATCGAGGACTGATTGGGAGCGAGCAGTACTTC
- TRBJ2-7 TRBV6-2/TRBV6-3 - CASSIRVTYEQYF TGTGCCAGCAGTATCAGGGTTACCTACGAGCAGTACTTC
once TRBJ2-1 TRBV27 TRBD2 CASSWSGRYNEQFF TGTGCCAGCAGTTGGTCCGGGAGGTACAATGAGCAGTTCTTC
- TRBJ1-4 TRBV3-1/TRBV3-2 TRBD1 CASSLGQYNEKLFF TGTGCCAGCAGCCTGGGACAGTATAATGAAAAACTGTTTTTT
few TRBJ2-2 TRBV15 - CATSRGSEDTGELFF TGTGCCACCAGCAGAGGTAGCGAGGACACCGGGGAGCTGTTTTTT
- TRBJ2-2 TRBV6-6 TRBD1 CASRRQGYHYSANTGELFF TGTGCCAGCCGTCGACAGGGGTATCACTACTCCGCGAACACCGGGGAGCTGTTTTTT
- TRBJ2-7 TRBV4-2 - CASSQVFGPYEQYF TGTGCCAGCAGCCAAGTTTTCGGACCCTACGAGCAGTACTTC
- TRBJ2-7 TRBV6-5 TRBD2 CASSYGIAGPAYEQYF TGTGCCAGCAGTTACGGGATAGCGGGCCCCGCCTACGAGCAGTACTTC
- TRBJ1-1 TRBV6-2/TRBV6-3 - CASSYSNTEAFF TGTGCCAGCAGTTACAGTAACACTGAAGCTTTCTTT
- TRBJ1-6 TRBV7-2 - CASSTGHNSPLHF TGTGCCAGCAGCACCGGACATAATTCACCCCTCCACTTT
- TRBJ2-2 TRBV7-6 TRBD2 CASSLILAGTNTGELFF TGTGCCAGCAGCCTTATTCTAGCGGGAACGAACACCGGGGAGCTGTTTTTT
once TRBJ2-3 TRBV7-6 - CASSLAQRSTDTQYF TGTGCCAGCAGCTTAGCCCAACGCAGCACAGATACGCAGTATTTT
- TRBJ2-7 TRBV6-5 - CASRQTGVGEQYF TGTGCCAGCAGGCAAACGGGAGTTGGCGAGCAGTACTTC
- TRBJ2-1 TRBV2 TRBD2 CASRATSGSNEQFF TGTGCCAGCAGGGCGACTAGCGGGAGTAATGAGCAGTTCTTC
- TRBJ1-1 TRBV7-9 TRBD1 CASSRTRQGEPNTEAFF TGTGCCAGCAGCCGTACCCGACAGGGGGAGCCGAACACTGAAGCTTTCTTT
once TRBJ1-2 TRBV6-5 - CASSPGSYGYTF TGTGCCAGCAGCCCGGGATCCTATGGCTACACCTTC
once TRBJ1-1 TRBV24-1 - CATSDPKTEGTEAFF TGTGCCACCAGTGATCCCAAGACAGAGGGCACTGAAGCTTTCTTT
- TRBJ2-5 TRBV5-1 TRBD1 CASKPNTGQGTQYF TGCGCCAGCAAGCCGAACACTGGACAGGGGACCCAGTACTTC
- TRBJ2-7 TRBV28 - CASRRPKSDSYEQYF TGTGCCAGCAGGAGACCTAAAAGCGACAGTTACGAGCAGTACTTC
- TRBJ1-2 TRBV5-1 TRBD1 CASSYGQAGYTF TGCGCCAGCAGCTACGGACAGGCTGGCTACACCTTC
- TRBJ2-4 TRBV12-3/TRBV12-4 - CASSLGSGLHYF TGTGCCAGCAGTTTGGGGTCCGGGTTACATTACTTC
- TRBJ2-7 TRBV3-1/TRBV3-2 - CASSQAGTPDEQYF TGTGCCAGCAGCCAAGCCGGGACTCCGGACGAGCAGTACTTC
- TRBJ2-2 TRBV6-5 - CASRQDNTGELFF TGTGCCAGCAGACAGGATAACACCGGGGAGCTGTTTTTT
- TRBJ1-6 TRBV19 TRBD1 CASSADRGYSPLHF TGTGCCAGTAGCGCGGACAGGGGATATTCACCCCTCCACTTT
- TRBJ1-6 TRBV30 - CAANLGATNSPLHF TGTGCCGCCAACCTTGGGGCTACAAATTCACCCCTCCACTTT
- TRBJ2-7 TRBV5-5 - CASSLGPHEQYF TGTGCCAGCAGCTTGGGGCCCCACGAGCAGTACTTC
- TRBJ1-6 TRBV27 - CASSSGGSGSPLHF TGTGCCAGCAGTTCCGGGGGCTCGGGTTCACCCCTCCACTTT
- TRBJ2-7 TRBV28 - CASSLRLYEQYF TGTGCCAGCAGTTTAAGGCTCTACGAGCAGTACTTC
- TRBJ1-1 TRBV2 - CASSEVGGTEAFF TGTGCCAGCAGTGAAGTAGGGGGTACTGAAGCTTTCTTT
- TRBJ1-4 TRBV28 - CASSGPGGEDEKLFF TGTGCCAGCAGCGGGCCAGGAGGGGAGGATGAAAAACTGTTTTTT
- TRBJ1-1 TRBV28 - CASSLIMVNTEAFF TGTGCCAGCAGTTTGATCATGGTGAACACTGAAGCTTTCTTT
- TRBJ2-4 TRBV18 - CASSPPAQHGGIQYF TGTGCCAGCTCACCACCGGCCCAACACGGGGGCATTCAGTACTTC
- TRBJ1-2 TRBV6-2/TRBV6-3 - CASSYFPGSYGYTF TGTGCCAGCAGTTACTTTCCGGGTTCTTATGGCTACACCTTC
once TRBJ2-1 TRBV30 TRBD1 CAWSVRQGSYNEQFF TGTGCCTGGAGTGTAAGACAGGGTTCCTACAATGAGCAGTTCTTC
- TRBJ2-7 TRBV28 - CASSSMSSYEQYF TGTGCCAGCAGTTCTATGAGCTCCTACGAGCAGTACTTC
- TRBJ1-2 TRBV27 - CASSYERGSYGYTF TGTGCCAGCAGTTATGAGCGAGGGTCCTATGGCTACACCTTC
- TRBJ2-7 TRBV4-3 - CASSQGAGSYEQYF TGCGCCAGCAGCCAAGGGGCGGGTTCCTACGAGCAGTACTTC
- TRBJ1-2 TRBV5-4 TRBD1 CASRTGTANYGYTF TGTGCCAGCAGGACCGGGACAGCTAACTATGGCTACACCTTC
- TRBJ2-1 TRBV7-2 TRBD1 CASNSLDRYNEQFF TGTGCCAGCAACTCCTTGGACAGGTACAATGAGCAGTTCTTC
- TRBJ1-4 TRBV18 TRBD1 CASSPGTDEKLFF TGTGCCAGCTCACCAGGGACAGATGAAAAACTGTTTTTT
- TRBJ2-7 TRBV21-1 - CASSKAGLAGVRTYEQYF TGTGCCAGCAGCAAAGCGGGACTAGCGGGAGTACGAACCTACGAGCAGTACTTC
once TRBJ2-5 TRBV10-3 TRBD2 CATKLAGGGETQYF TGTGCCACCAAACTAGCGGGAGGGGGAGAGACCCAGTACTTC